This T cell receptor (beta chain) was found in a study of blood T cell repertoires in COVID-19. Across the whole study: Samples taken during acute and convalescent COVID-19 were collected in the United States, Italy and Spain. Nucleic acid was either cDNA or gDNA, and it came from T cells, B-cell-depleted T cells, or PBMCs.

Per the authors' pipeline: Nucleated cell counts were estimated from reference gene primer amplification. Generated by immunoSEQ multiplex PCR, the TCRdb table keeps only in-frame clones and is missing some. The DNA was the basis for D and trimming; V, J and clone size are from that table. The sample consists of more than 200,000 clones, roughly nine tenths of them appearing once. Germline V lookup: CDR1 SGHDT, CDR2 YYEEEE. V gave up 2 bases and J gave up 1 base; unmatched junction bases: 7. The CDR3 loop spans 16 amino acids. This chain uses TRBV5-6 with TRBJ1-1, with TRBD1 matching over 8 bases. This TCR came from a woman between 45 and 60 years old with COVID-19, enrolled during active disease. The specimen sequenced was peripheral blood. The CDR3 nucleotides are TGTGCCAGCAGCTTTCGGGCAGGGGGCAAGAACACTGAAGCTTTCTTT. Residues: CASSFRAGGKNTEAFF.